This T cell receptor beta chain was recovered during a study of blood T cells in healthy people across ages. The use of a sample-barcoded 5' primer and a J-beta primer mix characterized a second PCR of roughly 6 to 11 cycles. TCRdb reanalysed the 5' RACE reads using MiXCR and keeps one entry per CDR3 protein. Of just under 550,000 distinct CDR3 sequences listed, around 24% are singletons. This CDR3 contains 15 residues. Germline V CDR1 and CDR2: MGHRA, YSYEKL. V dropped 7 bases and J dropped 3; count of bases not matched to a gene: 9. Separately, the same data were catalogued under a study of T cells of mothers and their children.

The chain links TRBV4-1 to TRBJ2-1; 7 nucleotides align to TRBD2. The sample comprised blood. This clonotype was obtained from a boy aged 10-17 years in good health. The DNA of the CDR3 is TGCGCCAGCAAGAGACAAAGCGGGGACTACAATGAGCAGTTCTTC. This gives the protein CASKRQSGDYNEQFF.